Sequencing of this T cell receptor (beta chain) was carried out in a study of shared clonotypes between healthy human individuals. Sorted-subset replicate PCRs used around 200 ng DNA, tens of thousands of T cell genomes. Clones were read by immunoSEQ multiplex PCR, and TCRdb kept only the in-frame ones, dropping some. The sample records fewer than 1.6 million clones, about 98.5% being singletons. Every donor, a Caucasian adult, lived in Nashville, Tennessee. Germline V gives CDR1 SGHRS, CDR2 YFSETQ. The J segment lost 0 bases and the V segment lost 2 bases, leaving 5 bases of the junction unmatched. CDR3 length equals 16 residues. General study results and limits: Several donors showed sharing of 4.5% to 5% of naive CD4 clonotypes.

As for this clone: Its antigen is unknown.

The origin of this receptor is a man aged 30-40 years in good health. Sequencing was carried out using naive CD4+ T cells sorted from blood. Subset meaning: CD45RA+ positively selected. The gene calls are TRBV5-1 and TRBJ2-1; 7 bases map to TRBD1. CDR3 DNA sequence: TGCGCCAGCAGCTTTGACACAGGGGTCTCCTACAATGAGCAGTTCTTC. Encoded protein: CASSFDTGVSYNEQFF.